The 15 T cell receptor beta chains below all came from one sample that was sequenced in a study of blood T cell repertoires in COVID-19. The protocol was immunoSEQ multiplex PCR, while the TCRdb copy is restricted to in-frame clones and leaves out a portion. The repertoire consists of more than 250,000 clones, with 65% to 90% occurring once and the leading ten covering approximately 5%. The sample taken for sequencing was peripheral blood. These receptors originate from a man aged 45-65 years with active or convalescent COVID-19.

The gene calls are TRBV15 and TRBJ2-1, with TRBD2 matching 12 bases. From germline, CDR1 is LNHNV and CDR2 YYDKDF (reference sequence). The CDR3 covers 18 residues. The junction had 7 bases not matched to a gene; V was cut back by 4 bases and J by 0 bases. In DNA form, the CDR3 reads TGTGCCACCAGCACCTCGACTAGCGGGAGTGTCTCCTACAATGAGCAGTTCTTC. This gives the protein CATSTSTSGSVSYNEQFF.

This chain joins TRBV5-1 and TRBJ2-1; D may be TRBD2 (5 bases). The V end lost 1 base, the J end lost 9 bases, and 14 bases lay between the germline ends. CDR3 length: 14 residues. The V gene's germline CDR1 is SGHRS and CDR2 YFSETQ. The CDR3 spells CASSLFPGEGEQFF. CDR3 nucleotides: TGCGCCAGCAGCTTGTTCCCCGGAGAGGGTGAGCAGTTCTTC.

The J gene is TRBJ2-4, the V gene TRBV12-3 or TRBV12-4; maybe TRBD2 (6 bases). This CDR3 comprises 13 residues. V dropped 7 bases and J dropped 4 bases, with 11 bases sitting between them. CDR3 in amino acids: CASTVGTKNIQYF. CDR3 bases: TGTGCCAGCACCGTGGGGACTAAAAACATTCAGTACTTC.

The chain is built from TRBV27 and TRBJ1-1, with 7 bases that match TRBD1. V was pared by 8 bases and J by 1 base, with 19 bases of the junction left unmatched. The V gene's germline CDR1 is MNHEY and CDR2 SMNVEV (reference sequence). There are 18 residues in the CDR3. The CDR3 here is CASQSREMSTGRNTEAFF. The DNA of the CDR3 is TGTGCCAGCCAATCCAGAGAGATGTCGACAGGGCGGAACACTGAAGCTTTCTTT.

V usage is TRBV5-1 and J usage is TRBJ2-5; D may be TRBD1 (6 bases). The germline gives CDR1 SGHRS, CDR2 YFSETQ. The CDR3 is 13 residues long. Trimming cost V 1 base and J 4 bases, with 8 bases left between them. As DNA, the CDR3 is TGCGCCAGCAGCTTGATGGGGGCAGAGACCCAGTACTTC. It specifies CASSLMGAETQYF.

V usage is TRBV5-4 and J usage is TRBJ1-2, with TRBD1 identical over 11 bases. This CDR3 has 14 amino acids. Germline V gene data show CDR1 as SGHNT and CDR2 as YYREEE (reference sequence). V dropped 3 bases and J dropped 7; count of bases not matched to a gene: 5. The CDR3 nucleotides are TGTGCCAGCAGCTGGACAGGGGGCGGAGGTGGCTACACCTTC. Its translation: CASSWTGGGGGYTF.

This chain links TRBV21-1 with TRBJ1-1; the DNA was not used to check the table's D call, TRBD1. TRBV21-1 corresponds to a pseudogene. CDR3 length: 13 residues. CDR3 DNA sequence: TGTGCCAGCAGCAAAGGACAACTCACTGAAGCTTTCTTT. It codes for CASSKGQLTEAFF.

The V and J genes are TRBV10-3 and TRBJ1-5; D is possibly TRBD1 (6 bases). Germline CDR1 reads ENHRY; CDR2 reads SYGVKD. Trimming shortened V by 2 bases and J by 9 bases, and 14 bases separated the two germline ends. The CDR3 runs to 14 residues. CDR3 DNA: TGTGCCATCAGTGAGAGATCAGGGGTCGGGCCCCAGCATTTT. Its protein product is CAISERSGVGPQHF.

The chain links TRBV7-9 to TRBJ2-2; D is uncertain. Trimming took off 5 bases at V and 1 base at J, with 11 bases between the two ends. In germline, CDR1 is SEHNR, CDR2 FQNEAQ (reference sequence). This CDR3 is built from 15 residues. CDR3 sequence: CASSQEFMNTGELFF. The CDR3 DNA sequence: TGTGCCAGCAGCCAAGAGTTCATGAACACCGGGGAGCTGTTTTTT.

The chain has TRBV30 and TRBJ1-6; the match to TRBD1 covers 9 bases. This CDR3 contains 13 residues. Trimming took 3 bases from V and 10 from J; bases not matched to a gene: 4. Germline V lookup: CDR1 GTSNPN, CDR2 SVGIG (reference sequence). The CDR3 reads CAWSSGTGSPLHF. DNA for the CDR3: TGTGCCTGGAGCTCCGGGACAGGGTCACCCCTCCACTTT.

This sequence joins TRBV11-3 and TRBJ2-7; 7 bases agree with TRBD1. V was clipped by 7 bases and J by 0 bases; unmatched bases: 9. Germline-derived CDR1 and CDR2 are SGHNT and YENEEA. CDR3 length equals 15 residues. The CDR3 region has the DNA TGTGCCAGCACCAATGGACAGGCGAACTCCTACGAGCAGTACTTC. Protein product: CASTNGQANSYEQYF.

The V call is TRBV7-9, the J call TRBJ1-1; TRBD1 aligns across 9 bases. Germline trimming cut 1 base from V and 1 base from J; bases unmatched to any gene: 1. Germline-derived CDR1 and CDR2 are SEHNR and FQNEAQ (reference sequence). The CDR3 loop spans 15 amino acids. CDR3: CASSLGTGENTEAFF. CDR3 nucleotide sequence: TGTGCCAGCAGCTTAGGGACAGGGGAGAACACTGAAGCTTTCTTT.

The chain links TRBV28 to TRBJ2-1; 7 nucleotides match TRBD1. Looked up from germline, CDR1 is MDHEN and CDR2 is SYDVKM. J gave up 9 bases and V 5 bases, and 10 bases lay outside the gene matches. The CDR3 totals 14 residues. CDR3 amino acids: CASSHQQGHREQFF. Here the CDR3 DNA reads TGTGCCAGCAGTCACCAACAGGGGCACCGTGAGCAGTTCTTC. Full variable domain (remainder filled in from reference TRBV28 and TRBJ2-1): DVKVTQSSRYLVKRTGEKVFLECVQDMDHENMFWYRQDPGLGLRLIYFSYDVKMKEKGDIPEGYSVSREKKERFSLILESASTNQTSMYLCASSHQQGHREQFFGPGTRLTVL.

The chain is built from TRBV18 and TRBJ1-2, with TRBD1 matching 7 bases. The germline V gene encodes CDR1 KGHSH and CDR2 LQKENI. The V segment lost 3 bases and the J segment 4 bases; nucleotides outside the gene matches: 8. CDR3 length: 15 residues. In DNA form, the CDR3 reads TGTGCCAGCTCACCCGAAGGGGGCTCTAGCTATGGCTACACCTTC. This gives the protein CASSPEGGSSYGYTF.

The gene calls are TRBV30 and TRBJ2-7; 9 bases agree with TRBD1. The CDR3 totals 15 residues. Trimming cost V 3 bases and J 1 base; bases outside gene matches: 7. From germline, CDR1 is GTSNPN and CDR2 SVGIG (reference sequence). The CDR3 protein is CAWSRNRGQSYEQYF. In DNA form, the CDR3 reads TGTGCCTGGAGCAGAAACAGGGGGCAATCCTACGAGCAGTACTTC. Full variable domain (rest looked up from reference TRBV30 and TRBJ2-7): SQTIHQWPATLVQPVGSPLSLECTVEGTSNPNLYWYRQAAGRGLQLLFYSVGIGQISSEVPQNLSASRPQDRQFILSSKKLLLSDSGFYLCAWSRNRGQSYEQYFGPGTRLTVT.